The clone carrying this T cell receptor beta chain was seen more than once but under ten times. Unique molecular identifiers featured in how the TCRbeta library was prepared. MiXCR, applied by TCRdb to the PCR reads, yields one record per CDR3 protein. The sample carries 500,000 or so distinct CDR3 sequences, about 10% recorded once. Germline assignment: CDR1 SQVTM and CDR2 ANQGSEA. The CDR3 totals 13 residues. V dropped 3 bases and J dropped 4 bases, with 13 bases sitting between them. This record belongs to a study of T-cell reconstitution after alpha-beta-depleted transplantation in children. This clonotype was sampled from a female patient aged 2-15 years who had a stem cell transplant for aplastic anemia, so the T cells may come from the graft donor. The sequencing used PBMCs, mostly from graft donor cells, collected 180 days after TCRalphabeta/CD19-depleted stem cell transplant. This chain connects TRBV29-1 to TRBJ2-7, with D maybe TRBD1 (5 bases). CDR3 protein: CSVDEPGSYEQYF. The CDR3 bases are TGCAGCGTTGACGAACCAGGGTCGTACGAGCAGTACTTC.